This T cell receptor beta chain was found in a study of T cells in localized non-small cell lung cancer (dated by TCRdb to the early 2020s). Context from the whole study: T cell repertoires of 200 to 250 early-stage NSCLC patients were analyzed, with tumors being compared against uninvolved tumor-adjacent lungs. The cohort consisted of under 300 treatment-naive NSCLC patients whose localized lung tumors had been resected. A mean age of around 69 years was recorded for the NSCLC patients, of whom 129 were male and 95 to 110 were female.

A single count supports this clone. It has no known antigen specificity. It has no much larger one-base neighbor in the sample; base qualities were not kept. Paper-wide results and their limitations: Longer overall survival was associated with higher blood T cell density, whereas shorter survival was associated with higher adjacent-lung clonality. Because multi-region sequencing of the tumors was not done, intratumor heterogeneity could not be ruled out. A median of about 55 of the top 100 tumor clones were detected in paired uninvolved adjacent lung, and some 28 of these tumor clones were also found among the top 100 clones of the paired uninvolved adjacent lung. Since the design was exploratory, TCR variables were selected using unadjusted p-values with no false-discovery rate correction. Uninvolved tumor-adjacent lung showed the highest T cell clonality, higher than tumor, which suggests more focused antigenic responses in the adjacent lung.

At diagnosis, peripheral blood, uninvolved tumor-adjacent lung and tumor were collected and stored as a combination of fresh-frozen and FFPE material. For TCR repertoire profiling, blood samples were analyzed as peripheral blood mononuclear cells. The immunoSEQ Assay was used to sequence TCR beta CDR3 regions from DNA. On the authors' methods: To compute T cell density, TCR beta template counts were normalized to usable DNA, which was estimated by amplifying housekeeping genes. Richness was estimated with the preseqR package, extrapolating to 400,000 templates for PBMC samples and 120,000 templates for tissue samples. Clonality was defined as one minus Pielou's evenness. To identify tissue-enriched TCRs, differential abundance testing was run on productive amino-acid clonotypes with a minimum total count of 5 and an alpha of 0.1. The Jaccard Index and the Morisita Overlap Index were used to measure how much the repertoires overlapped between compartments. GLIPH grouped TCR beta CDR3s together with public tetramer-defined viral CDR3s, and a viral motif had to include at least three viral sequences and show V-gene enrichment. TCRdb's version of the immuneACCESS table is confined to in-frame rearrangements and falls short of the full clone set. An unresolved V gene accounts for under half of the shortfall where checked; the remainder is of unknown origin. For V, J and clone size, that table is used; D and trimming come from the DNA. The sample contains over 30,000 clones, roughly three quarters of them found a single time. Together, the top ten hold around 33% of the sample.

The sequence was obtained from a male donor aged 60 or older with stage II squamous cell lung carcinoma. This sample comprised peripheral blood, obtained before any cancer treatment.

The nucleotide sequence is TGTGCCAGTAGCCCGAGTTCGGCCTACAATGAGCAGTTCTTC. This codes for CASSPSSAYNEQFF. The chain couples TRBV7-7 to TRBJ2-1, with no reliable assignment of the D segment. The CDR3 numbers 14 residues from cysteine through phenylalanine. The CDR3 DNA has 42 bases and is translated from base 1. The germline V gene (reference sequence) sets CDR1 to SSHAT and CDR2 to FNYEAQ. Trimming removed 9 bases from V and 2 bases from J, leaving 14 bases between the germline ends.